The 18 T cell receptor beta chains in this list originate from one sample, sequenced in a study of T-cell reconstitution after alpha-beta-depleted transplantation in children. Unique molecular identifiers were used in preparing the TCRbeta library. Each CDR3 protein is one row after TCRdb ran MiXCR on the PCR reads. The data show 550,000 to 600,000 distinct CDR3 sequences, more than 20% seen once. The sample consisted of PBMCs, mostly from graft donor cells, taken 360 days after TCRalphabeta/CD19-depleted stem cell transplant. All receptors come from a boy under two years old who had a stem cell transplant for acute myeloid leukemia, so the T cells may come from the graft donor.

The CDR3 DNA sequence: TGTGCCAGCAGCGCCAGACACAATCTCAACACTGAAGCTTTCTTT. Translating gives CASSARHNLNTEAFF. V usage is TRBV9 and J usage is TRBJ1-1; D is undetermined. V was trimmed by 3 bases and J by 2 bases, leaving 14 bases between them. CDR3 length equals 15 residues. Germline CDR1 and CDR2: SGDLS and YYNGEE.

The rearrangement joins TRBV7-2 to TRBJ2-7; 8 bases are a match to TRBD1. Germline V gives CDR1 SGHTA, CDR2 FQGNSA. The ends lost 5 bases at V and 3 bases at J; junction bases unmatched: 12. The CDR3 has 16 residues. CDR3 in DNA: TGTGCCAGCAGCCCAAGAAAGACAGGGGTAAACTACGAGCAGTACTTC. Translated, it gives CASSPRKTGVNYEQYF.

This clonotype was detected many times. The chain carries TRBV5-1 and TRBJ2-4; D ambiguous. Trimming left V 7 bases short and J 0 bases short, with 11 bases between. The CDR3 covers 14 residues. Germline loops: CDR1 SGHRS, CDR2 YFSETQ. DNA of the CDR3: TGCGCCAGCGGTCCTGACCTAGCCAAAAACATTCAGTACTTC. Its translation is CASGPDLAKNIQYF.

Ten or more counts support this clonotype. The V call is TRBV2, the J call TRBJ2-2, with 7 bases matching TRBD2. From germline, CDR1 is SNHLY and CDR2 FYNNEI. With V trimmed by 8 bases and J by 1 base, 10 bases remained unmatched. This CDR3 has 16 residues. For the CDR3, the DNA is TGTGCCAGCCTCCTTCAGGGCGGGGGGAACACCGGGGAGCTGTTTTTT. It encodes CASLLQGGGNTGELFF. Filled out from reference TRBV2 and TRBJ2-2, the complete variable domain reads EPEVTQTPSHQVTQMGQEVILRCVPISNHLYFYWYRQILGQKVEFLVSFYNNEISEKSEIFDDQFSVERPDGSNFTLKIRSTKLEDSAMYFCASLLQGGGNTGELFFGEGSRLTVL.

V is TRBV9 and J is TRBJ2-2, with D tentatively TRBD1 (6 bases). CDR3 length equals 17 residues. Trimming shortened V by 0 bases and J by 6 bases, and 18 bases separated the two germline ends. Germline lookup yields CDR1 SGDLS and CDR2 YYNGEE. The CDR3 loop reads CASSVGSRGHRAGELFF. CDR3 DNA sequence: TGTGCCAGCAGCGTAGGAAGTCGGGGACACAGGGCCGGGGAGCTGTTTTTT.

This clonotype has just a few counts. The chain recombines TRBV6-5 with TRBJ1-5, with a possible D match to TRBD1 (6 bases). Trimming shortened V by 6 bases and J by 0 bases, and 15 bases separated the two germline ends. Germline V gene lookup returns CDR1 MNHEY and CDR2 SVGAGI. The CDR3 totals 16 residues. The CDR3 loop is CASSPSDSYSNQPQHF. CDR3 in DNA: TGTGCCAGCAGCCCCTCGGACAGTTATAGCAATCAGCCCCAGCATTTT.

This clonotype was found many times. The CDR3 DNA follows: TGTGCCAGCATTGGCCGCGGCGCCGGGGAGCTGTTTTTT. This codes for CASIGRGAGELFF. The rearrangement joins TRBV28 to TRBJ2-2; D not resolved. Germline V CDR1 and CDR2: MDHEN, SYDVKM. With 7 bases removed from V and 6 bases from J, the gap between germline ends came to 12 bases. The CDR3 has 13 amino acids.

There are many counts of this clonotype. This rearrangement joins TRBV29-1 to TRBJ2-1; D perhaps matches TRBD1 (6 bases). The CDR3 is made up of 12 amino acids. Germline CDR1 and CDR2: SQVTM and ANQGSEA. Deletions cut 2 bases from V and 9 bases from J, with 11 bases between. The CDR3 DNA reads TGCAGCGTTGAAAGGGACACCCGTGAGCAGTTCTTC. Residues: CSVERDTREQFF.

The sample holds many counts of this clonotype. The genes are TRBV12-3 or TRBV12-4 and TRBJ1-5; D possibly corresponds to TRBD1 (6 bases). The CDR3 length is 13 residues. Trimming left V 4 bases short and J 6 bases short, with 10 bases between. DNA of the CDR3: TGTGCCAGCAGTTCCGACAGGAGTCAGCCCCAGCATTTT. Amino acids: CASSSDRSQPQHF.

This clonotype was picked up many times. V usage is TRBV11-3 and J usage is TRBJ2-3; D call uncertain. The CDR3 covers 14 residues. Germline assignment: CDR1 SGHNT and CDR2 YENEEA. V gave up 2 bases and J gave up 4 bases, with 10 bases separating them. CDR3: CASSLTWEADTQYF. CDR3 DNA: TGTGCCAGCAGCTTAACTTGGGAAGCAGATACGCAGTATTTT.

The chain recombines TRBV20-1 with TRBJ2-7; D gene ambiguous. V lost 0 bases and J lost 0, with 6 bases in between. The CDR3 loop spans 13 amino acids. Germline assignment: CDR1 DFQATT and CDR2 SNEGSKA (reference sequence). The CDR3 DNA sequence: TGCAGTGCTAGAGATGGTCTCTCCTACGAGCAGTACGTC. It is translated as CSARDGLSYEQYV.

This clonotype is a singleton in its sample. J is TRBJ1-1 and V is TRBV7-3; TRBD1 agrees at 8 bases. The germline CDR1 and CDR2 sequences are SGHTA and FQGTGA. This CDR3 has 15 amino acids. Trimming cost V 0 bases and J 4 bases; bases outside gene matches: 4. CDR3 bases: TGTGCCAGCAGCTTAACGGTAGGGACAGGCACTGAAGCTTTCTTT. It encodes CASSLTVGTGTEAFF.

In its sample, this clonotype was seen many times. The chain couples TRBV20-1 to TRBJ2-7; TRBD1 agrees at 10 bases. This CDR3 has 16 residues. Germline values: CDR1 DFQATT, CDR2 SNEGSKA (reference sequence). The ends lost 0 bases at V and 2 bases at J; junction bases unmatched: 7. The CDR3 here is CSARDSRTGGPYEQYF. CDR3 bases: TGCAGTGCTAGAGATTCCCGGACAGGGGGTCCCTACGAGCAGTACTTC.

This clonotype was counted at least ten times. The rearrangement uses TRBV10-3 and TRBJ2-1; no firm D call. The germline gives CDR1 ENHRY, CDR2 SYGVKD. The CDR3 sequence is 14 residues long. The germline V and J ends were trimmed by 0 bases and 6 bases, with 9 bases remaining between them. The CDR3 region is CAISESAGPNEQFF. Written as DNA, the CDR3 is TGTGCCATCAGTGAGTCGGCAGGACCCAATGAGCAGTTCTTC.

The chain uses TRBV2 and TRBJ2-6; no reliable D call. Germline V gives CDR1 SNHLY, CDR2 FYNNEI. The CDR3 is 16 residues long. V dropped 4 bases and J dropped 0 bases, with 10 bases sitting between them. The CDR3: CASSADHISGANVLTF. DNA for the CDR3: TGTGCCAGCAGTGCCGACCATATCTCTGGGGCCAACGTCCTGACTTTC.

This chain uses TRBV20-1 with TRBJ2-7, with D tentatively TRBD1 (5 bases). Germline CDR1 is DFQATT and CDR2 is SNEGSKA (reference sequence). The CDR3 contains 12 residues. Trimming removed 1 base from V and 7 bases from J, with 11 bases in between. CDR3 in DNA: TGCAGTGCTAGAGTTGGGGCCCTGGAGCAGTACTTC. It translates to CSARVGALEQYF.

V usage is TRBV4-3 and J usage is TRBJ2-1, with D possibly matching TRBD2 (6 bases). Trimming pared 0 bases from V and 11 bases from J, leaving 20 bases between. The CDR3 totals 16 residues. Germline V lookup: CDR1 LGHNA, CDR2 YSLEER. The CDR3 coding sequence is TGCGCCAGCAGCCAAGATCCCCCTCGACTAGGCGGTAAGCAGTTCTTC. Encoded protein: CASSQDPPRLGGKQFF.

The sample holds a few counts of this clonotype. This chain connects TRBV7-2 to TRBJ2-5; 8 positions match TRBD1. The CDR3 has 16 residues. Germline CDR1 is SGHTA and CDR2 is FQGNSA. With V trimmed by 5 bases and J by 3 bases, 11 bases remained unmatched. The CDR3, as DNA: TGTGCCAGCAGCATGAGGACAGGGAGTATAGAAGAGACCCAGTACTTC. Translating it yields CASSMRTGSIEETQYF.